The next 30 T cell receptor beta chains were all read from a single sample in a study of regulatory T cells in long-lasting Graves disease. TCR beta libraries were built with iRepertoire HTBI primers and Arm-PCR of CDR3 regions. TCRdb independently ran MiXCR on the multiplex PCR reads; one entry per CDR3 protein. The profile shows 370,000 or so distinct CDR3 sequences, around 15% of them singletons. Time point specified: newly diagnosed GD, antithyroid drugs for less than 3 months. RNA isolated from PBMCs was used to make the TCR library. These data also featured in a second study, about T cells in Graves' hyperthyroidism and ophthalmopathy.

The material was peripheral blood mononuclear cells (PBMCs), obtained at new diagnosis, from a patient treated with antithyroid drugs. These receptors were obtained from a woman aged 18-29 years with Graves disease.

This clonotype was seen many times. This chain uses TRBV29-1 with TRBJ2-7; D assignment may be TRBD1 or TRBD2 (5 bases each). V lost 6 bases and J lost 5, with 11 bases in between. This CDR3 spans 11 amino acids. Germline-derived CDR1 and CDR2 are SQVTM and ANQGSEA. CDR3 in amino acids: CSVEDIHEQYF. Here the CDR3 DNA reads TGCAGCGTGGAGGACATTCACGAGCAGTACTTC.

This clonotype showed up many times. This chain links TRBV6-1 with TRBJ1-5; D ambiguous. Trimming took off 7 bases at V and 6 bases at J, with 25 bases between the two ends. CDR1 and CDR2 from the germline V gene are MNHNS and SASEGT. The CDR3 loop spans 17 amino acids. CDR3 coding DNA: TGTGCCAGCATAACCTCCGGTGACGCAGGCGGGTCTCAGCCCCAGCATTTT. As protein: CASITSGDAGGSQPQHF.

The V and J genes are TRBV10-3 and TRBJ1-1, with TRBD1 identical over 9 bases. The CDR3 spans 16 residues. V lost 6 bases and J lost 5; bases outside the gene matches: 13. Germline V gives CDR1 ENHRY, CDR2 SYGVKD. CDR3 coding DNA: TGTGCCATCAGCACTCCGGGACAGGGCGCGGAGACTGAAGCTTTCTTT. Its protein product is CAISTPGQGAETEAFF.

This clonotype was seen a handful of times. The chain is built from TRBV19 and TRBJ1-1; TRBD1 is a possible D gene (5 bases). The CDR3 length is 13 residues. The V gene's germline CDR1 is LNHDA and CDR2 SQIVND (reference sequence). Trimming pared 6 bases from V and 6 bases from J, leaving 14 bases between. The CDR3 region has the DNA TGTGCCAGTAGAGCAGGGCTCTCGGCTGAAGCTTTCTTT. Protein sequence: CASRAGLSAEAFF.

This chain uses TRBV20-1 with TRBJ1-1; the match to TRBD1 covers 7 bases. Germline V CDR1 and CDR2: DFQATT, SNEGSKA (reference sequence). There are 14 residues in the CDR3. V lost 0 bases to trimming and J lost 6 bases; unmatched junction nucleotides: 7. The CDR3 protein is CSARDPTGLSEAFF. The DNA for the CDR3 is TGCAGTGCTAGAGACCCGACAGGGCTCTCTGAAGCTTTCTTT.

This clonotype appeared a single time. The V gene is TRBV5-4, the J gene TRBJ2-1; 8 positions agree with TRBD2. Per the germline V gene, CDR1 is SGHNT and CDR2 is YYREEE (reference sequence). The CDR3 extends over 15 amino acids. V lost 4 bases and J lost 7; bases outside the gene matches: 10. The DNA of the CDR3 is TGTGCCAGCAGCCCCTCCGAGCGGGGGTGGAATGAGCAGTTCTTC. It translates to CASSPSERGWNEQFF.

At least ten counts were recorded for this clonotype. The J gene is TRBJ2-1, the V gene TRBV11-2; TRBD1 matches 7 bases. V lost 5 bases, J lost 6 bases, and 7 bases stayed unmatched. This CDR3 spans 14 amino acids. The germline V gene has CDR1 SGHAT and CDR2 FQNNGV. CDR3 residues: CASSTTDRPNEQFF. DNA of the CDR3: TGTGCCAGCAGCACCACGGACAGGCCCAATGAGCAGTTCTTC.

There are a few counts of this clonotype. This chain links TRBV6-1 with TRBJ1-1; tentatively, D is TRBD1 (5 bases). Germline V CDR1 and CDR2: MNHNS, SASEGT. This CDR3 comprises 15 residues. V was clipped by 5 bases and J by 3 bases, with 16 bases between them. CDR3 region: CASSHGGGIHTEAFF. The CDR3 coding sequence is TGTGCCAGCAGTCACGGGGGGGGGATTCACACTGAAGCTTTCTTT.

The table lists this clonotype with a few counts. The rearrangement links TRBV15 to TRBJ2-5, with 10 bases aligning to TRBD2. The V gene end was trimmed by 3 bases and the J gene end by 5 bases; junction bases not matched to a gene: 6. The CDR3 consists of 15 residues. Germline CDR1 reads LNHNV; CDR2 reads YYDKDF (reference sequence). The CDR3 coding sequence is TGTGCCACCAGCAGGTTAGCGGGGGGCTCGGAGACCCAGTACTTC. It yields the protein CATSRLAGGSETQYF.

This clonotype occurred many times. This sequence joins TRBV2 and TRBJ2-1; 10 bases map to TRBD2. Per germline, CDR1 SNHLY and CDR2 FYNNEI. The J segment lost 8 bases and the V segment lost 4 bases, leaving 11 bases of the junction unmatched. This CDR3 has 16 amino acids. For the CDR3, the DNA is TGTGCCAGCAGTGCTGAATTAGCGGGAGGTGGCGATGAGCAGTTCTTC. This sequence encodes CASSAELAGGGDEQFF.

This clonotype was counted only a few times. The rearrangement joins TRBV5-1 to TRBJ2-1; tentative D call: TRBD2 (5 bases). Germline loops: CDR1 SGHRS, CDR2 YFSETQ. V lost 3 bases to trimming and J lost 2 bases, with 18 bases between them. The CDR3 is 17 residues long. CDR3 loop: CASSSSRGGSTYNEQFF. The CDR3, as DNA: TGCGCCAGCAGCTCTTCCCGGGGTGGGTCAACCTACAATGAGCAGTTCTTC.

The chain is built from TRBV4-2 and TRBJ2-5; D remains ambiguous. The CDR3 is 15 residues long. V lost 0 bases and J lost 3, with 11 bases in between. Germline loops: CDR1 LGHNA, CDR2 YNFKEQ. CDR3 loop: CASSQDSGGKETQYF. The DNA for the CDR3 is TGTGCCAGCAGCCAAGATAGTGGCGGCAAAGAGACCCAGTACTTC.

The table lists this clonotype with many counts. The V and J genes are TRBV30 and TRBJ1-1; no firm D call. Germline lookup yields CDR1 GTSNPN and CDR2 SVGIG (reference sequence). This CDR3 is 15 amino acids long. V was trimmed by 0 bases and J by 0 bases, leaving 11 bases between them. This chain's CDR3 is CAWSVWAGLNTEAFF. CDR3 DNA sequence: TGTGCCTGGAGTGTATGGGCAGGATTGAACACTGAAGCTTTCTTT.

This clonotype occurred many times. Here the CDR3 omits its conserved ending phenylalanine or tryptophan, so a read error is the likely source. This rearrangement joins TRBV27 to TRBJ1-1, with unresolved D. Germline-derived CDR1 and CDR2 are MNHEY and SMNVEV (reference sequence). The V end lost 2 bases, the J end lost 2 bases, and 9 bases lay between the germline ends. This CDR3 comprises 14 residues. In DNA, the CDR3 is TGTGCCAGCAGTTTAGCGGGGAGCAACACTGAAGCTTTCTCT. Its translation: CASSLAGSNTEAFS.

This clonotype was seen just once. The chain couples TRBV10-2 to TRBJ1-2; a weak D match, TRBD1 (5 bases). The CDR3 extends over 13 amino acids. Looked up from germline, CDR1 is WSHSY and CDR2 is SAAADI. Trimming pared 0 bases from V and 4 bases from J, leaving 6 bases between. CDR3 nucleotides: TGCGCCAGCAGTGAGTCCAGGGTCTATGGCTACACCTTC. Encoded protein: CASSESRVYGYTF.

This clonotype was seen many times. V and J are TRBV5-6 and TRBJ1-1; 7 bases are a match to TRBD1. The V segment lost 0 bases and the J segment 5 bases; nucleotides outside the gene matches: 4. This CDR3 region has 14 residues. The V gene's germline CDR1 is SGHDT and CDR2 YYEEEE. CDR3 region: CASSLEDRDTEAFF. The CDR3 bases are TGTGCCAGCAGCTTGGAAGACAGGGATACTGAAGCTTTCTTT.

As concerns this clonotype: A read error may be the cause here, since a much bigger clone is one base away. The chain combines TRBV18 with TRBJ2-5; D is unresolved. This CDR3 has 12 amino acids. Germline CDR1 KGHSH, CDR2 LQKENI. Written as DNA, the CDR3 is TGTGCCAGCTCACCCAGTCTGGAGACCCAGCACTTC. Amino acids: CASSPSLETQHF. Together with reference TRBV18 and TRBJ2-5, the CDR3 gives the full variable domain: NAGVMQNPRHLVRRRGQEARLRCSPMKGHSHVYWYRQLPEEGLKFMVYLQKENIIDESGMPKERFSAEFPKEGPSILRIQQVVRGDSAAYFCASSPSLETQHFGPGTRLLVL.

The gene calls are TRBV3-1 and TRBJ1-2; D might be TRBD1 (5 bases). The CDR3 has 14 residues. Per germline, CDR1 LGHDT and CDR2 YNNKEL (reference sequence). Trimming removed 1 base at V and 4 bases at J, with 10 bases between. CDR3 sequence: CASSQASGTYGYTF. For the CDR3, the DNA is TGTGCCAGCAGCCAAGCGTCAGGGACCTATGGCTACACCTTC.

V gene TRBV20-1 combines with J gene TRBJ2-7, with 12 bases that match TRBD2. Germline-derived CDR1 and CDR2 are DFQATT and SNEGSKA (reference sequence). This CDR3 is 15 amino acids long. The V and J ends lost 2 bases and 3 bases, in that order; junction bases with no gene match: 5. The CDR3 here is CSARPLAGGYYEQYF. The CDR3 region has the DNA TGCAGTGCTAGACCACTAGCGGGAGGATACTACGAGCAGTACTTC.

This clonotype was detected a few times. The V and J genes are TRBV7-6 and TRBJ2-7; 7 nucleotides match TRBD1. This CDR3 has 15 amino acids. In germline, CDR1 is SGHVS, CDR2 FNYEAQ. Trimming removed 4 bases from V and 0 bases from J; junction bases left unmatched: 6. The CDR3 region has the DNA TGTGCCAGCAGCTCCTTGACAGGGAGCTCCTACGAGCAGTACTTC. This translates into CASSSLTGSSYEQYF.

This clonotype was seen at least ten times. The chain carries TRBV2 and TRBJ2-3, with 14 bases matching TRBD2. Trimming took 5 bases from V and 5 from J; bases not matched to a gene: 12. This CDR3 comprises 18 residues. The germline gives CDR1 SNHLY, CDR2 FYNNEI. CDR3 coding DNA: TGTGCCAGCAGTCTGGGACTAGCGGGGGCCCTGGTTGGAGATACGCAGTATTTT. Protein: CASSLGLAGALVGDTQYF. The full variable domain, rest sourced from reference TRBV2 and TRBJ2-3, is EPEVTQTPSHQVTQMGQEVILRCVPISNHLYFYWYRQILGQKVEFLVSFYNNEISEKSEIFDDQFSVERPDGSNFTLKIRSTKLEDSAMYFCASSLGLAGALVGDTQYFGPGTRLTVL.

This clonotype was seen ten or more times. J is TRBJ2-5 and V is TRBV3-1; D is perhaps TRBD1 or TRBD2 (5 bases each). The V end lost 5 bases, the J end lost 1 base, and 11 bases lay between the germline ends. The CDR3 is made up of 14 amino acids. Germline loops: CDR1 LGHDT, CDR2 YNNKEL (reference sequence). CDR3 nucleotide sequence: TGTGCCAGCAGCGTTCTAGGGACCCAAGAGACCCAGTACTTC. As protein: CASSVLGTQETQYF.

The gene calls are TRBV11-3 and TRBJ2-2; 8 bases agree with TRBD1. The CDR3 has 16 amino acids. After removal of 3 bases from V and 0 bases from J, the junction contained 3 bases not matched to a gene. Germline-derived CDR1 and CDR2 are SGHNT and YENEEA. The CDR3, as DNA: TGTGCCAGCAGCTTTTCAGGGGGCGCGAACACCGGGGAGCTGTTTTTT. Protein sequence: CASSFSGGANTGELFF.

The chain employs TRBV20-1 and TRBJ1-5; D gene ambiguous. The ends were cut back, 5 bases at V and 7 bases at J, with 6 bases in the middle. Germline loops: CDR1 DFQATT, CDR2 SNEGSKA (reference sequence). The CDR3 loop spans 10 amino acids. CDR3 residues: CSAAEQPQHF. The DNA of the CDR3 is TGCAGTGCTGCCGAACAGCCCCAGCATTTT.

This clonotype was picked up many times. The chain joins TRBV6-1 to TRBJ1-1, with TRBD1 matching over 7 bases. Trimming cost V 3 bases and J 11 bases; bases outside gene matches: 6. Germline-derived CDR1 and CDR2 are MNHNS and SASEGT. There are 12 residues in the CDR3. The CDR3 region has the DNA TGTGCCAGCAGTGAGCTGGGACAGACGGCTTTCTTT. Residues: CASSELGQTAFF.

As to this clonotype: A far larger clone differs by one base, so this is likely a read error. This chain uses TRBV11-2 with TRBJ2-7; TRBD2 matches 8 bases. The CDR3 has 15 residues. Germline CDR1 is SGHAT and CDR2 is FQNNGV. V shed 3 bases, J shed 7 bases, and the junction held 11 bases outside the gene matches. The CDR3 DNA reads as TGTGCCAGCAGCTTCGCTAGCGGGTTACCCAATGAGCAGTACTTC. Translating gives CASSFASGLPNEQYF.

This clonotype was counted many times. The junction differs from germline at one of its ends, possibly a read error. The rearrangement joins TRBV6-1 to TRBJ2-7; TRBD2 matches 7 bases. Germline CDR1 is MNHNS and CDR2 is SASEGT. The length of the CDR3 is 13 residues. As DNA, the CDR3 is TGTGCCAGCAATGAACGGCGGGAGTACGAGCAGTACTTC. Encoded protein: CASNERREYEQYF.

The chain joins TRBV2 to TRBJ1-1; D uncertain. This CDR3 comprises 10 residues. Germline-derived CDR1 and CDR2 are SNHLY and FYNNEI. The germline V and J ends were trimmed by 8 bases and 5 bases, with 6 bases remaining between them. CDR3 loop: CASAGTEAFF. The CDR3 nucleotides are TGTGCCAGCGCGGGGACTGAAGCTTTCTTT.

This clonotype was observed a handful of times. The chain uses TRBV15 and TRBJ2-3; D perhaps matches TRBD2 (6 bases). Germline CDR1 reads LNHNV; CDR2 reads YYDKDF (reference sequence). This CDR3 has 13 amino acids. Trimming removed 11 bases at V and 3 bases at J, with 15 bases between. The CDR3 is CASLMGGTDTQYF. The CDR3, as DNA: TGTGCCTCTCTTATGGGAGGTACAGATACGCAGTATTTT. Supplemented by reference TRBV15 and TRBJ2-3, the full variable domain reads DAMVIQNPRYQVTQFGKPVTLSCSQTLNHNVMYWYQQKSSQAPKLLFHYYDKDFNNEADTPDNFQSRRPNTSFCFLDIRSPGLGDTAMYLCASLMGGTDTQYFGPGTRLTVL.

CDR3 in amino acids: CASGRGTGVNQPQHF. CDR3 DNA sequence: TGTGCCAGCGGACGGGGGACAGGGGTCAATCAGCCCCAGCATTTT. The rearrangement links TRBV19 to TRBJ1-5; TRBD1 matches 10 bases. The junction had 8 bases not matched to a gene; V was cut back by 9 bases and J by 3 bases. The CDR3 covers 15 residues. The V gene's germline CDR1 is LNHDA and CDR2 SQIVND (reference sequence). Based on the CDR3 plus reference TRBV19 and TRBJ1-5, the full variable domain is DGGITQSPKYLFRKEGQNVTLSCEQNLNHDAMYWYRQDPGQGLRLIYYSQIVNDFQKGDIAEGYSVSREKKESFPLTVTSAQKNPTAFYLCASGRGTGVNQPQHFGDGTRLSIL.